This note documents a single T cell receptor (beta chain) sequence. Its target is not known. The data derive from a study of blood T cells in healthy people across ages. The study's findings and limits: When set beside aged donors, long-lived donors presented more naive CD4+ cells and higher diversity. Researchers said unsorted PBMCs prevented a conclusive naive versus antigen-experienced comparison.

Together with a sample-barcoded 5' primer, a J-beta primer mix was included in a second PCR lasting about 7 to 11 cycles. Tags on each cDNA molecule came from a template-switch adaptor with 12 random nucleotides. TCRdb processed the 5' RACE reads anew with MiXCR; each CDR3 protein has one entry. The table includes 600,000 to 850,000 distinct CDR3 sequences, around a quarter detected once. This sample also belongs to another study, concerning T cells of mothers and their children.

This receptor was identified in a boy under 18 in good health. The sample comprised blood.

CDR3 loop: CASSLWDRGNTEAFF. The CDR3 DNA reads as TGTGCCAGCAGTTTATGGGACAGGGGGAACACTGAAGCTTTCTTT. The chain links TRBV28 to TRBJ1-1; 9 bases are a match to TRBD1. This CDR3 contains 15 residues. The V and J ends lost 0 bases and 1 base, in that order; junction bases with no gene match: 0. Germline loops: CDR1 MDHEN, CDR2 SYDVKM.